This T cell receptor beta chain was documented in a study of response to subunit inactivated influenza vaccine. Study findings and constraints: The authors offered the suggestion that each seasonal influenza vaccination recruits few new T cells.

TCRdb re-called the RT-PCR reads through MiXCR, storing one row per CDR3 protein. The table has about 500,000 distinct CDR3 sequences, 16% seen once. Unmatched junction bases numbered 2, after V lost 2 bases and J lost 6 bases. Germline loops: CDR1 LGHDT, CDR2 YNNKEL (reference sequence). There are 14 residues in the CDR3. This clonotype was seen a handful of times. Its target is not known. The chain links TRBV3-1 to TRBJ2-1, with TRBD2 matching 9 bases. This receptor was obtained from a man between 50 and 69 years old who received an inactivated influenza vaccine. The sequencing used CD4+ T cells sorted from PBMCs, collected around 25 months after vaccination. CDR3 bases: TGTGCCAGCAGCCAACGGCGGGGGGGCAATGAGCAGTTCTTC. It specifies CASSQRRGGNEQFF.